This T cell receptor (beta chain) was identified during a study of cytomegalovirus exposure and HLA in healthy donors. PCR used 60 Vbeta primers and 13 Jbeta primers. Clones were read by immunoSEQ multiplex PCR, and TCRdb kept only the in-frame ones, dropping some. Of about 200,000 clones listed, roughly 13% were seen once; the top ten hold 7.5% to 10%. This clone was seen more than once but under ten times. What it binds is not known. General study points: Most TCRs appeared rarely, but some public TCRs recurred in many donors. In vitro checks showed that three CMV-associated chains really do target CMV antigens. Differences between HLA loci emerged in a later analysis of TCR association rates, with DRB1 most and HLA-C fewest. The productive fraction for most TCR beta V segments was about 87% or about 30% in an earlier analysis.

With 0 bases removed from V and 5 bases from J, the gap between germline ends came to 13 bases. The CDR3 is made up of 15 amino acids. The clonotype comes from a man aged 50 to 59 in good health and CMV-seropositive. The chain combines TRBV6-7 with TRBJ2-5; D is unresolved. TRBV6-7 is identified as an open reading frame with a role that is uncertain. The sample consisted of PBMCs. The CDR3 coding sequence is TGTGCCAGCAGTTACTCGTCGTGGCTAGAGGAGACCCAGTACTTC. Its translation is CASSYSSWLEETQYF.